This T cell receptor (beta chain) was identified during a study of shared clonotypes between healthy human individuals (dated by TCRdb to 2018 to 2020). As for the study more broadly: The cohort comprised a couple of women and a few men aged 18 to 49 years. The study deeply sequenced blood TCR repertoires of about five healthy adults to estimate repertoire size and the extent of clonotype sharing between individuals. Leukapheresis yielded between about 0.85 and 10 billion PBMCs per donor. For each donor, CD4 naive and CD4 memory were each given three plates, CD8 naive was given two plates, and CD8 memory was given one plate. Different laboratories and diverse techniques were used to prepare libraries and sequence TCR repertoires, to increase sequencing depth and limit assay-specific biases. Findings and caveats that apply to the study as a whole: Larger estimated clonotype richness was generally found for naive subsets than for memory subsets. When a few donors were compared, the shared fraction of clonotypes was 5% to 6.5% for naive CD4, more than 3% for naive CD8, 2.3% for memory CD4, and roughly 0.43% for memory CD8. Incomplete sequencing was indicated by rarefaction of sorted-subset datasets, despite the large sequencing depth. The small number of donors limited the genetic and exposure-history diversity represented. Sampling was restricted to blood, and TCR repertoires in tissues likely differ from the TCR repertoires found in blood. Pairwise subsampling led to the expectation that sequencing depth would affect the degree of clonotype sharing among donors. Higher generation probabilities were observed for clonotypes shared by all four sorted-subset donors than for non-shared clonotypes.

In the case of this clone: This receptor's antigen is unknown. The input lacks base qualities; no much larger clone sits a single base away.

At the junction V is shortened by 4 bases and J by 2 bases, with 12 bases in between. The CDR3 spans 16 residues, from the cysteine through the phenylalanine. Here the CDR3 DNA is all that survives: 48 bases in frame from base 1. As encoded in the germline V gene, CDR1 is SGHAT while CDR2 is FQNNGV. Using the deep immunoSEQ assay, multiplex PCR amplified TCR CDR3 regions from genomic DNA. Extracted genomic DNA from each cell subset was spread evenly across all wells of several immunoSEQ 96-well plates, with each plate serving as a replicate. For sorted subsets, 200 to 250 ng of genomic DNA, equivalent to 25,000 to 30,000 T cell genomes, went into each replicate PCR. Purified libraries were quantified with a Qubit 3.0 fluorometer, sized on a Bioanalyzer 2100, and re-quantified with the KAPA Library Quantification kit. Each immunoSEQ 96-well plate was sequenced on its own single-read 150-cycle Illumina NextSeq 550 flow cell. The published analysis was carried out like this. The immunoSEQ output contained only junctional sequences without quality scores, so filtering could not match that applied to full-length reads. To assign V/J genes and CDR3, sequences were annotated against IMGT germline references using PyIR, a Python wrapper for IgBLAST v1.9. Reads were removed for weak V/J assignments (E-value above 1e-6), missing CDR3, stop codons, out-of-frame junctions, or ambiguous translated residues. V3J clonotypes were defined as sequences sharing an identical inferred V gene, J gene, and CDR3 amino acid sequence. Percentage overlap between repertoires was computed as shared unique clonotypes divided by the size of the smaller repertoire. Richness of each repertoire was evaluated using RTK rarefaction, the Chao1 estimator, and Recon v2.1 estimates of unobserved clonotypes. For all TCRbeta clonotypes obtained by the gDNA method from several donors, generation probabilities were computed with OLGA. TCRdb limited this immuneACCESS table to in-frame rearrangements with V and J called. A share of clones is missing; checked studies link under half to unresolved V genes, and the rest is unexplained. V, J and clone size are those of that table, while D and trimming were read from the DNA. A total of a few hundred thousand clones appear in this sample, 97% of them only once. Of the sample, about 0.06% falls within the top ten clones.

Healthy HIV-negative adults with no recently reported acute infections or vaccinations were included as donors. Every donor was a Caucasian adult living in Nashville, Tennessee, USA. CD4+ T cells were enriched by magnetic negative selection, after which naive cells were positively selected on CD45RA and the negative fraction was taken as the memory subset. Blood was obtained by leukapheresis, after which PBMCs were separated by Ficoll-Histopaque density gradient centrifugation and cryopreserved in liquid nitrogen vapor phase. Analytical flow cytometry was used to check the purity and quantity of every magnetically sorted T cell population. Each sorted fraction had its genomic DNA isolated and then quantified by UV absorbance on a Nanodrop 2000c.

Sample: naive CD4+ T cells sorted from blood. The cell subset or site label corresponds to: CD45RA+ positively selected. The chain is made from TRBV11-2 and TRBJ2-6; a confident D gene designation cannot be given. The origin of this receptor is a woman in her thirties in good health. Here the CDR3 is given as CASSSNWSPGANVLTF. The DNA reads TGTGCCAGCAGCTCGAACTGGTCCCCTGGGGCCAACGTCCTGACTTTC.